This entry is about one T cell receptor beta chain. The data originate from a study of blood T cell repertoires in COVID-19. Trimming left V 1 base short and J 2 bases short, with 26 bases between. The CDR3 length is 20 residues. The germline V gene has CDR1 GTSNPN and CDR2 SVGIG (reference sequence). Seattle's enrolled individuals joined amid active infection and were then monitored longitudinally. TCRdb's table, derived via immunoSEQ multiplex PCR, lists solely in-frame clones and lacks some. This sample has more than 200,000 clones, with 80% to 85% found just once. The sequence derives from a woman aged 80 or older with COVID-19, enrolled during active disease. This chain uses TRBV30 with TRBJ1-4; perhaps TRBD1 as D (5 bases). Specimen: peripheral blood. Here the CDR3 reads CAWSDLGLGLLRGTNEKLFF. The CDR3 DNA follows: TGTGCCTGGAGTGACCTGGGCCTCGGTTTACTCCGGGGGACTAATGAAAAACTGTTTTTT.